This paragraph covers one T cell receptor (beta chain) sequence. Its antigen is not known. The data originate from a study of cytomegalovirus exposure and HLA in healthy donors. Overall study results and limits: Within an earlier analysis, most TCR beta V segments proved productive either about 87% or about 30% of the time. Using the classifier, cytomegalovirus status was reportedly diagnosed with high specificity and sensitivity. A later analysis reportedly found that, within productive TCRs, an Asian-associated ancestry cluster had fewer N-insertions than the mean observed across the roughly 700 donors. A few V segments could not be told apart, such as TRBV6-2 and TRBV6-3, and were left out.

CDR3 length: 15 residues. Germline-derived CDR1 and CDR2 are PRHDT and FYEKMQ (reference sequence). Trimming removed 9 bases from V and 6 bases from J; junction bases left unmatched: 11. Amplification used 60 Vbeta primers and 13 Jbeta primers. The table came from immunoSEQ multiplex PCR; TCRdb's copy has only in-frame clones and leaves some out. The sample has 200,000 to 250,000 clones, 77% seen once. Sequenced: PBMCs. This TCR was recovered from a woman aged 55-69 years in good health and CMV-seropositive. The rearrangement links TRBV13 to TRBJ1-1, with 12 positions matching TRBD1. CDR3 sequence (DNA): TGTGCCAGTTCCCGGGACAGGGGGCTGGTCGCTGAAGCTTTCTTT. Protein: CASSRDRGLVAEAFF.